This TCR beta chain was sequenced in a study of Graves' ophthalmopathy and Graves' hyperthyroidism. In the study overall: There was a collection of peripheral blood at initial diagnosis, before any treatment.

There are many counts of this clonotype. Per the germline V gene, CDR1 is SGHAT and CDR2 is FQNNGV. Trimming left V 1 base short and J 7 bases short, with 10 bases between. The CDR3 runs 14 residues. Amplification of the TCR beta CDR3 regions used RNA transcripts (as template). HTBI-primed RT-PCR formed the first round, and a multiplex PCR formed the second. Via MiXCR, TCRdb re-called the multiplex PCR reads, giving one row per CDR3 protein. Of about 340,000 distinct CDR3 sequences in the sample, under 20% are singletons; the top ten hold around 12%. The receptor's source is an adult man with Graves' ophthalmopathy. The sequencing input was peripheral blood. J is TRBJ2-2 and V is TRBV11-2, with a weak D call TRBD2 (6 bases). CDR3 in DNA: TGTGCCAGCAGCTTAGTCCGCGGGGTCGGGGAGCTGTTTTTT. Protein product: CASSLVRGVGELFF.